These T cell receptor beta chains were read from a single sample in a study of shared clonotypes between healthy human individuals. Profiled with immunoSEQ multiplex PCR; TCRdb holds only in-frame clones, not every one. The sample has more than 2,000,000 clones, approximately 92% seen once. The source material was naive CD4+ T cells sorted from blood. The receptors come from a man aged 18-30 years in good health. Both conserved end residues are part of each CDR3. Fields, in order: J gene, clone size, V gene, D gene, CDR3 DNA, CDR3 protein. The D gene is left open where the match is weak. Only part of the rows carry a size: once, few, many, or a class if the clone is expanded.

>TRBJ1-2|-|TRBV6-1|TRBD1
TGTGCCAGCAGTGAAGCGGGCCCCGGGACAGGGTCTGGCTACACCTTC
CASSEAGPGTGSGYTF
>TRBJ2-5|-|TRBV9|TRBD2
TGTGCCAGCAGCGTAACTAGCGGCCAAGAGACCCAGTACTTC
CASSVTSGQETQYF
>TRBJ1-5|-|TRBV6-1|TRBD1
TGTGCCAGCAGTTATGACAGGGGCAATCAGCCCCAGCATTTT
CASSYDRGNQPQHF
>TRBJ2-3|-|TRBV6-5|-
TGTGCCAGCAGCTCCTGGCAGTACACAGATACGCAGTATTTT
CASSSWQYTDTQYF
>TRBJ2-3|-|TRBV6-1|-
TGTGCCAGCAGCGCATTGGGCACAGATACGCAGTATTTT
CASSALGTDTQYF
>TRBJ1-6|-|TRBV14|-
TGTGCCAGCAGCCAAGATCGGAAGTTGGGATCACCCCTCCACTTT
CASSQDRKLGSPLHF
>TRBJ2-5|once|TRBV18|-
TGTGCCAGCTCACCAGGCACTTCCCGAGAGACCCAGTACTTC
CASSPGTSRETQYF
>TRBJ2-4|-|TRBV6-6|-
TGTGCCAGCAGACCGGGATCTTCAGTTCAGTACTTC
CASRPGSSVQYF
>TRBJ2-7|once|TRBV4-1|TRBD1
TGCGCCAGCAGCCAACTCTACCGGACAGGCTACGAGCAGTACTTC
CASSQLYRTGYEQYF
>TRBJ2-7|-|TRBV30|-
TGTGCCTGGTCAGAGGGTTACGAGCAGTACTTC
CAWSEGYEQYF
>TRBJ2-2|-|TRBV7-2|-
TGTGCCAGCAGCTTAACTGGTCAGCCACGAAATGCCGGGGAGCTGTTTTTT
CASSLTGQPRNAGELFF
>TRBJ2-5|-|TRBV2|-
TGTGCCAGCAGCGAAGTAGGGGGGCGCGGGGAGACCCAGTACTTC
CASSEVGGRGETQYF
>TRBJ1-5|-|TRBV10-3|-
TGTGCCATCAGTGAAGTAGGGGGCAATCAGCCCCAGCATTTT
CAISEVGGNQPQHF
>TRBJ2-7|-|TRBV2|TRBD1
TGTGCCAGCAGCCTTGGACAGGGTTCTCCCTACGAGCAGTACTTC
CASSLGQGSPYEQYF
>TRBJ2-3|-|TRBV6-5|TRBD2
TGTGCCAGCAGGGGTAGCGGGAAGGATTATACGCAGTATTTT
CASRGSGKDYTQYF
>TRBJ1-1|-|TRBV6-5|-
TGTGCCAGCAGTTCCTCAGGGGCTATGAACACTGAAGCTTTCTTT
CASSSSGAMNTEAFF
>TRBJ2-7|-|TRBV19|TRBD2
TGTGCCAGTAGTCCCCTGGCTCTAGCGGGAGGCGCCTACGAGCAGTACTTC
CASSPLALAGGAYEQYF
>TRBJ1-4|-|TRBV19|-
TGTGCCAGTAGTATCCCCGGGGGCGGGGAACTGTTTTTT
CASSIPGGGELFF
>TRBJ1-6|-|TRBV2|TRBD1
TGTGCCAGCAGAACATCGGGAGGGGGCCGGGGTTCACCCCTCCACTTT
CASRTSGGGRGSPLHF
>TRBJ1-1|few|TRBV5-4|-
TGTGCCAGCAGCTTGGGTGCGACAGGTTGGGGAACTGAAGCTTTCTTT
CASSLGATGWGTEAFF
>TRBJ2-7|-|TRBV30|-
TGTGCCTGGACTCGACTGGCTGGGGGGGAGCAGTACTTC
CAWTRLAGGEQYF
>TRBJ2-5|-|TRBV27|-
TGTGCCAGCAGTTTAGGCCCCCCAGAGACCCAGTACTTC
CASSLGPPETQYF
>TRBJ1-3|-|TRBV30|-
TGTGCCTCCAGAGCCCTCTCTGGAAACACCATATATTTT
CASRALSGNTIYF
>TRBJ1-1|-|TRBV6-6|-
TGTGCCAGCAGTTACGGAGACACTGAAGCTTTCTTT
CASSYGDTEAFF
>TRBJ2-2|-|TRBV28|TRBD2
TGTGCCAGCAGTGGCTCGGAGCGGGGGGCTCGTACCGGGGAGCTGTTTTTT
CASSGSERGARTGELFF
>TRBJ1-1|-|TRBV11-2|-
TGTGCCAGCAGCTTAGATCGAAGGAGGGAAGCTTTCTTT
CASSLDRRREAFF
>TRBJ2-3|-|TRBV19|-
TGTGCCAGTAGTACCACCACAGATACGCAGTATTTT
CASSTTTDTQYF
>TRBJ1-5|-|TRBV2|TRBD1
TGTGCCAGCAGTTTGGACAGGGGAAGCAATCAGCCCCAGCATTTT
CASSLDRGSNQPQHF
>TRBJ2-1|-|TRBV20-1|-
TGCAGTGCTGCCAGGGGGGATGAGCAGTTCTTC
CSAARGDEQFF
>TRBJ2-5|-|TRBV7-9|-
TGTGCCAGCAGCTTAAGCGGTAGTAGGCTCGAAGAGACCCAGTACTTC
CASSLSGSRLEETQYF
>TRBJ2-5|-|TRBV30|-
TGTGCCTGGGACCAGGGAAAGGGTTACTGGGCCCAGTACTTC
CAWDQGKGYWAQYF
>TRBJ2-7|-|TRBV4-3|TRBD2
TGCGCCAGCAGCAAAGAGTGGACTAGCTTCTACGAGCAGTACTTC
CASSKEWTSFYEQYF
>TRBJ1-2|-|TRBV9|-
TGTGCCAGCGGGGGGAGAGGCTACACCTTC
CASGGRGYTF
>TRBJ2-2|-|TRBV4-1|-
TGCGCCAGCAGCCAATTTATTACCGGGGAGCTGTTTTTT
CASSQFITGELFF
>TRBJ2-6|-|TRBV7-2|-
TGTGCCAGCAGCTTAGCGACCAACCCCTTCTCTGGGGCCAACGTCCTGACTTTC
CASSLATNPFSGANVLTF
>TRBJ2-6|-|TRBV11-2|-
TGTGCCAGCAGCTCTACCCCTGGGGCCAACGTCCTGACTTTC
CASSSTPGANVLTF
>TRBJ2-1|-|TRBV4-1|-
TGCGCCAGCAGCCAGGCCCCTAGCTATGAGCAGTTCTTC
CASSQAPSYEQFF
>TRBJ1-2|-|TRBV5-8|TRBD1
TGTGCCAGCAGTTCGGGACAGGGGGCGTATGGCTACACCTTC
CASSSGQGAYGYTF
>TRBJ2-5|-|TRBV18|-
TGTGCCAGCTCACCACCGGAAGGGACACAAGAGACCCAGTACTTC
CASSPPEGTQETQYF
>TRBJ2-5|-|TRBV5-4|-
TGTGCCAGCAGCTCCCGGGGGGCCCAAGAGACCCAGTACTTC
CASSSRGAQETQYF
>TRBJ2-7|-|TRBV7-8|TRBD2
TGTGCCAGCGTCGGGACTAGTCGCTACGAGCAGTACTTC
CASVGTSRYEQYF
>TRBJ1-2|few|TRBV6-6|-
TGTGCCAGCAAATACGCCTCAAACAACTATGGCTACACCTTC
CASKYASNNYGYTF
>TRBJ1-5|-|TRBV6-1|-
TGTGCCAGCAGTCAACAGGGTTACAATCAGCCCCAGCATTTT
CASSQQGYNQPQHF
>TRBJ2-6|-|TRBV25-1|TRBD1
TGTGCCAGCAGTGAAGGACAGGGCTACTCTGGGGCCAACGTCCTGACTTTC
CASSEGQGYSGANVLTF
>TRBJ1-2|-|TRBV6-1|-
TGTGCCAGCAGTGATCAATCAGCTAACTATGGCTACACCTTC
CASSDQSANYGYTF
>TRBJ1-4|-|TRBV18|-
TGTGCCAGCTCACCGGGGCCCCCAACTAATGAAAAACTGTTTTTT
CASSPGPPTNEKLFF
>TRBJ1-2|-|TRBV6-5|TRBD1
TGTGCCAGCAGTTACGGAGCAGGGGGCCCTGGCTACACCTTC
CASSYGAGGPGYTF
>TRBJ1-1|-|TRBV5-6|-
TGTGCCAGCAGCCAAGGCCGTTCTACTGAAGCTTTCTTT
CASSQGRSTEAFF
>TRBJ1-1|-|TRBV28|TRBD1
TGTGCCAGCAGTACCAGGGGGCGGTTCACTGAAGCTTTCTTT
CASSTRGRFTEAFF
>TRBJ2-3|-|TRBV5-4|TRBD2
TGTGCCAGCACCCTTGGTCCAGCGGGAGTCGCAGATACGCAGTATTTT
CASTLGPAGVADTQYF
>TRBJ2-7|-|TRBV10-2|TRBD1
TGCGCCAGCAGTGAGACCAGACAGGGGGGCTCCTACGAGCAGTACTTC
CASSETRQGGSYEQYF
>TRBJ1-4|-|TRBV18|TRBD1
TGTGCCAGCTCACACGGACAGGGGGTTGAAAAACTGTTTTTT
CASSHGQGVEKLFF
>TRBJ1-4|-|TRBV5-4|-
TGTGCCAGCAGCCGTTCTACAGGGTTGGGTAATGAAAAACTGTTTTTT
CASSRSTGLGNEKLFF
>TRBJ1-2|-|TRBV27|-
TGTGCCAGCAGTAATGGCGGGGGGTCCTATGGCTACACCTTC
CASSNGGGSYGYTF